Following are 7 T cell receptor beta chains from one sample sequenced in a study of blood T cell repertoires in COVID-19. TCRdb keeps only in-frame clones here, not all; method: immunoSEQ multiplex PCR. The sample has 150,000 or so clones, 87% seen once. The sequencing input was PBMCs or T cells enriched from blood (not recorded which). These receptors were collected from a woman aged 40 to 50 who had been exposed to COVID-19.

The J gene is TRBJ1-2, the V gene TRBV2; 9 bases map to TRBD1. Trimming cost V 5 bases and J 4 bases; bases outside gene matches: 8. The CDR3 extends over 15 amino acids. The germline V gene has CDR1 SNHLY and CDR2 FYNNEI. In DNA, the CDR3 is TGTGCCAGCAGTAGGGGGGACAGGGAAGGCTATGGCTACACCTTC. Protein product: CASSRGDREGYGYTF. Combining the CDR3 with reference TRBV2 and TRBJ1-2 gives the whole variable domain EPEVTQTPSHQVTQMGQEVILRCVPISNHLYFYWYRQILGQKVEFLVSFYNNEISEKSEIFDDQFSVERPDGSNFTLKIRSTKLEDSAMYFCASSRGDREGYGYTFGSGTRLTVV.

The V call is TRBV2, the J call TRBJ1-1, with a possible D match to TRBD1 (6 bases). This CDR3 has 14 residues. Germline V gene data show CDR1 as SNHLY and CDR2 as FYNNEI. Between the trimmed V and J ends, which lost 5 bases and 1 base, there was a span of 11 bases. The CDR3 DNA sequence: TGTGCCAGCAGTCCCAGAGGGGGGAACACTGAAGCTTTCTTT. Amino acids: CASSPRGGNTEAFF.

The V call is TRBV9, the J call TRBJ1-3; TRBD1 aligns across 9 bases. The ends lost 0 bases at V and 4 bases at J; junction bases unmatched: 2. This CDR3 contains 15 residues. Germline loops: CDR1 SGDLS, CDR2 YYNGEE. CDR3 sequence (DNA): TGTGCCAGCAGCGTAGGGGGACAGGGAGGAAACACCATATATTTT. This gives the protein CASSVGGQGGNTIYF.

This clone was detected once. The rearrangement uses TRBV6-5 and TRBJ1-5, with D possibly TRBD1 on 5 matching bases. V dropped 4 bases and J dropped 4 bases, with 8 bases sitting between them. The CDR3 is 13 amino acids. The germline V gene encodes CDR1 MNHEY and CDR2 SVGAGI. CDR3 in amino acids: CASSSRENQPQHF. The DNA for the CDR3 is TGTGCCAGCAGTTCCAGGGAAAATCAGCCCCAGCATTTT.

The V gene is TRBV7-8, the J gene TRBJ1-4; D remains unclear. This CDR3 comprises 13 residues. Germline V gene lookup returns CDR1 SGHVS and CDR2 FQNEAQ. The germline V and J ends were trimmed by 3 bases and 7 bases, with 9 bases remaining between them. The CDR3 DNA follows: TGTGCCAGCAGCTTGGCTCGGGGTGAAAAACTGTTTTTT. Its protein product is CASSLARGEKLFF.

The chain is built from TRBV2 and TRBJ1-2, with unresolved D. CDR1 and CDR2 (germline): SNHLY, FYNNEI. The CDR3 extends over 12 amino acids. V was clipped by 9 bases and J by 8 bases, with 16 bases between them. CDR3 sequence: CASKTDTHGYTF. CDR3 nucleotide sequence: TGTGCCAGTAAAACTGACACCCACGGCTACACCTTC.

The gene calls are TRBV7-9 and TRBJ2-7, with D unresolved. The germline V gene has CDR1 SEHNR and CDR2 FQNEAQ (reference sequence). The CDR3 is 13 amino acids. Trimming took off 4 bases at V and 2 bases at J, with 9 bases between the two ends. CDR3 bases: TGTGCCAGCAGCTACCTCCTAGCCTACGAGCAGTACTTC. As protein: CASSYLLAYEQYF.